This is a list of T cell receptor beta chains from one sample in a study of technical replicates of blood from several donors. Using immunoSEQ multiplex PCR, the repertoire was profiled, and TCRdb retains in-frame clones only, with some absent. The sample contains 65,000 to 85,000 clones, 85% to 95% of which appear only once. Sequencing was done on a sample of T cells isolated from PBMCs. The receptors come from a human donor in good health. Both conserved end residues are part of each CDR3. A D gene is named only where the DNA matches it firmly. Clone size is stated in some rows and not others, as once, few, many or a class when expanded.

once,TRBJ2-7,TRBV27,TRBD2,14,TGTGCCAGCAGTTTAGCGGGAGGAGGCTACGAGCAGTACTTC,CASSLAGGGYEQYF
-,TRBJ2-1,TRBV19,-,13,TGTGCCAGTAGTGTGTACAGGGTTGGTGAGCAGTTCTTC,CASSVYRVGEQFF
-,TRBJ1-3,TRBV13,-,15,TGTGCCAGCAGCTCTAGGGGTCACTCTGGAAACACCATATATTTT,CASSSRGHSGNTIYF
once,TRBJ2-5,TRBV6-4,TRBD2,17,TGTGCCAGCAGTGCCCCATTCGCTAGCGGTGACCAAGAGACCCAGTACTTC,CASSAPFASGDQETQYF
-,TRBJ2-7,TRBV18,TRBD1,15,TGTGCCAGCTCACCACCGGACAGGGGGCTCTACGAGCAGTACTTC,CASSPPDRGLYEQYF
-,TRBJ2-1,TRBV4-1,TRBD2,16,TGCGCCAGCAGCCCCCTAGCGGGAGTGAACTACAATGAGCAGTTCTTC,CASSPLAGVNYNEQFF
-,TRBJ2-7,TRBV11-2,-,15,TGTGCCAGCAGCTTAGGGCAAGTAGCCACCTACGAGCAGTACTTC,CASSLGQVATYEQYF
-,TRBJ2-5,TRBV9,TRBD2,16,TGTGCCAGCAGCGTAAGACTAGCGGGAAGACCAGAGACCCAGTACTTC,CASSVRLAGRPETQYF
-,TRBJ1-4,TRBV18,-,14,TGTGCCAGCTCACCAGATGGAGGAGAGGAAAAACTGTTTTTT,CASSPDGGEEKLFF
-,TRBJ2-2,TRBV10-3,-,16,TGTGCCATCAGTGATCTTAGCGATACGAACACCGGGGAGCTGTTTTTT,CAISDLSDTNTGELFF